This passage covers 21 T cell receptor beta chains from one sample sequenced in a study of T-cell memory formation after mild COVID-19. TCRdb redid the calling of the 5' RACE reads with MiXCR, one entry per CDR3 protein. This repertoire shows 200,000 to 250,000 distinct CDR3 sequences, roughly 15% found once; its top ten account for around 2%. The sequenced material came from PBMCs or a T cell subset sorted from them (not recorded which). These receptors were collected from an adult woman who had mild COVID-19 (a few samples of this study predate the infection). Cell type and time point are not known.

The rearrangement links TRBV15 to TRBJ2-7; unclear D gene. The CDR3 is made up of 16 amino acids. Germline V gene lookup returns CDR1 LNHNV and CDR2 YYDKDF (reference sequence). Between the trimmed V and J ends, which lost 0 bases and 1 base, there was a span of 13 bases. The CDR3 DNA reads TGTGCCACCAGCAGAGATTGGCAGTCCCCATCCTACGAGCAGTACTTC. Translated, it gives CATSRDWQSPSYEQYF.

This clonotype was seen only a few times. CDR3 in amino acids: CASSLARSAGAYNEQFF. CDR3 sequence (DNA): TGTGCCAGCAGCTTAGCCAGATCGGCGGGAGCATACAATGAGCAGTTCTTC. The rearrangement joins TRBV7-9 to TRBJ2-1; 7 nucleotides agree with TRBD2. Per germline, CDR1 SEHNR and CDR2 FQNEAQ (reference sequence). J gave up 4 bases and V 0 bases, and 9 bases lay outside the gene matches. CDR3 size: 17 residues. Variable domain in full (rest from reference TRBV7-9 and TRBJ2-1): DTGVSQNPRHKITKRGQNVTFRCDPISEHNRLYWYRQTLGQGPEFLTYFQNEAQLEKSRLLSDRFSAERPKGSFSTLEIQRTEQGDSAMYLCASSLARSAGAYNEQFFGPGTRLTVL.

This clonotype was recorded many times. DNA of the CDR3: TGTGCCAGCAGTTTAACAGTCGAGACACCCCTCCACTTT. Translated: CASSLTVETPLHF. The chain has TRBV27 and TRBJ1-6; D remains unclear. Germline V lookup: CDR1 MNHEY, CDR2 SMNVEV (reference sequence). CDR3 length equals 13 residues. The V gene lost 2 bases and the J gene lost 11 bases, with 10 bases spanning the gap.

This chain uses TRBV20-1 with TRBJ1-2; TRBD1 aligns across 7 bases. Germline CDR1 DFQATT, CDR2 SNEGSKA (reference sequence). CDR3 length: 13 residues. V trimming: 6 bases; J trimming: 0 bases; junction bases outside the gene matches: 4. The CDR3 DNA sequence: TGCAGTGCCAGGGGACAGTCTAACTATGGCTACACCTTC. It specifies CSARGQSNYGYTF.

This clonotype was recorded at least ten times. The chain couples TRBV3-1 to TRBJ1-1; no definite D call. V lost 5 bases and J 4 bases, leaving 17 bases between the germline ends. Germline-derived CDR1 and CDR2 are LGHDT and YNNKEL (reference sequence). The CDR3 runs 15 residues. The CDR3 DNA reads as TGTGCCAGCAGCTCCTTCTACCGGGTGGGCACTGAAGCTTTCTTT. Translated, it gives CASSSFYRVGTEAFF. Variable domain in full (rest from reference TRBV3-1 and TRBJ1-1): DTAVSQTPKYLVTQMGNDKSIKCEQNLGHDTMYWYKQDSKKFLKIMFSYNNKELIINETVPNRFSPKSPDKAHLNLHINSLELGDSAVYFCASSSFYRVGTEAFFGQGTRLTVV.

Here the CDR3 reads CAISPGQGGEQYF. In DNA form, the CDR3 reads TGTGCCATCAGTCCGGGACAGGGGGGCGAGCAGTACTTC. The rearrangement links TRBV10-3 to TRBJ2-7, with 11 bases fitting TRBD1. CDR1 ENHRY and CDR2 SYGVKD come from the germline V gene. V shed 5 bases and J 6 bases; nucleotides not matched to a gene: 3. CDR3 length equals 13 residues.

The chain recombines TRBV20-1 with TRBJ2-7; D is perhaps TRBD1 (6 bases). V was clipped by 5 bases and J by 2 bases, with 7 bases between them. Germline CDR1 is DFQATT and CDR2 is SNEGSKA (reference sequence). The CDR3 extends over 11 amino acids. The DNA of the CDR3 is TGCAGTGCTCACAGGGCCTACGAGCAGTACTTC. Translated, it gives CSAHRAYEQYF.

The CDR3 sequence is CATSPGAPGQETQYF. CDR3 nucleotide sequence: TGTGCCACTAGCCCCGGGGCCCCGGGGCAAGAGACCCAGTACTTC. The genes are TRBV15 and TRBJ2-5; either TRBD1 or TRBD2 may fit D (5 bases each). The germline V gene has CDR1 LNHNV and CDR2 YYDKDF (reference sequence). V lost 9 bases and J 2 bases, leaving 19 bases between the germline ends. This CDR3 comprises 15 residues.

This clonotype has a handful of counts. The CDR3 sequence is CATSDARLAGRETQYF. CDR3 nucleotides: TGTGCCACCAGCGATGCTCGACTAGCGGGACGAGAGACCCAGTACTTC. The rearrangement uses TRBV24-1 and TRBJ2-5; 11 bases map to TRBD2. Looked up from germline, CDR1 is KGHDR and CDR2 is SFDVKD. Trimming removed 7 bases from V and 4 bases from J; junction bases left unmatched: 10. The CDR3 contains 16 residues.

This clonotype was seen ten or more times. The chain couples TRBV9 to TRBJ2-2, with a possible D match to TRBD2 (7 bases). The CDR3 loop spans 16 amino acids. Germline CDR1 and CDR2: SGDLS and YYNGEE. Trimming pared 4 bases from V and 5 bases from J, leaving 18 bases between. CDR3 nucleotide sequence: TGTGCCAGCAGCCCGTACTTGCGGGGGCTAACCGGGGAGCTGTTTTTT. As protein: CASSPYLRGLTGELFF.

This chain joins TRBV4-1 and TRBJ2-4; D is uncertain. Trimming pared 1 base from V and 0 bases from J, leaving 16 bases between. Germline assignment: CDR1 MGHRA and CDR2 YSYEKL. This CDR3 region has 18 residues. Here the CDR3 DNA reads TGCGCCAGCAGCCAAGTTGCGGTCTCTCCCTTAGCCAAAAACATTCAGTACTTC. Encoded protein: CASSQVAVSPLAKNIQYF.

This clonotype has a handful of counts. The chain employs TRBV12-3 or TRBV12-4 and TRBJ2-5, with no clear D. Trimming took off 7 bases at V and 3 bases at J, with 6 bases between the two ends. This CDR3 is 11 amino acids long. The CDR3 loop is CASTQKETQYF. CDR3 nucleotide sequence: TGTGCCAGCACCCAGAAAGAGACCCAGTACTTC.

This clonotype was counted only a few times. The chain is built from TRBV20-1 and TRBJ2-3; possible D gene TRBD2, 6 bases. This CDR3 region has 17 residues. Trimming removed 0 bases from V and 0 bases from J, with 16 bases in between. Germline V gene data show CDR1 as DFQATT and CDR2 as SNEGSKA (reference sequence). CDR3 loop: CSARDPTSRSSTDTQYF. As DNA, the CDR3 is TGCAGTGCTAGAGATCCTACTAGCCGCTCTAGCACAGATACGCAGTATTTT.

This clonotype was observed a handful of times. The genes are TRBV12-3 or TRBV12-4 and TRBJ1-3; TRBD1 matches at 12 bases. J lost 5 bases, V lost 7 bases, and 12 bases had no gene match. CDR3 length equals 17 residues. The CDR3 protein is CASTRSGTGGIRNTIYF. CDR3 DNA sequence: TGTGCCAGCACCAGGTCCGGGACAGGGGGCATTAGAAACACCATATATTTT.

The table lists this clonotype with many counts. V and J are TRBV4-3 and TRBJ2-3; D is undetermined. CDR3 length: 13 amino acids. Germline lookup yields CDR1 LGHNA and CDR2 YSLEER. Deletions cut 1 base from V and 5 bases from J, with 7 bases between. The CDR3 sequence: CASSQVLLDTQYF. CDR3 sequence (DNA): TGCGCCAGCAGCCAAGTGCTCTTAGATACGCAGTATTTT.

The chain carries TRBV10-3 and TRBJ1-2, with D hard to call. V was cut by 2 bases and J by 6 bases, with 7 bases left in between. The CDR3 consists of 12 residues. CDR1 ENHRY and CDR2 SYGVKD come from the germline V gene. CDR3 residues: CAISERAHGYTF. As DNA, the CDR3 is TGTGCCATCAGTGAGCGGGCTCATGGCTACACCTTC.

This clonotype was seen more than once but under ten times. This sequence joins TRBV11-2 and TRBJ2-7; possibly TRBD2 for D (6 bases). The CDR3 has 13 amino acids. CDR1 and CDR2 (germline): SGHAT, FQNNGV. Trimming took 0 bases from V and 3 from J, leaving 6 bases between them. The CDR3 loop is CASSLERGYEQYF. The CDR3 bases are TGTGCCAGCAGCTTAGAGCGGGGCTACGAGCAGTACTTC.

The gene calls are TRBV7-2 and TRBJ2-2; D is ambiguous. V lost 7 bases and J 3 bases, leaving 12 bases between the germline ends. The CDR3 is 14 residues long. Germline V CDR1 and CDR2: SGHTA, FQGNSA. The CDR3 region has the DNA TGTGCCAGCACCCCTCTCACCCACACCGGGGAGCTGTTTTTT. Encoded protein: CASTPLTHTGELFF.

The rearrangement uses TRBV20-1 and TRBJ2-7; D is uncertain. This CDR3 is built from 16 residues. Trimming pared 0 bases from V and 2 bases from J, leaving 17 bases between. Germline assignment: CDR1 DFQATT and CDR2 SNEGSKA (reference sequence). This chain's CDR3 is CSARDPVRVEPYEQYF. The CDR3 bases are TGCAGTGCTAGAGATCCGGTTAGGGTTGAACCCTACGAGCAGTACTTC.

The chain is built from TRBV5-1 and TRBJ2-1; tentatively, D is TRBD2 (6 bases). The CDR3 runs to 20 residues. V was pared by 2 bases and J by 0 bases, with 24 bases between. Per germline, CDR1 SGHRS and CDR2 YFSETQ. For the CDR3, the DNA is TGCGCCAGCAGCTTTCCCCAGGTAGCGGAATCAAGAAACTCCTACAATGAGCAGTTCTTC. Protein product: CASSFPQVAESRNSYNEQFF.

The rearrangement links TRBV12-3 or TRBV12-4 to TRBJ2-7, with D perhaps TRBD1 (5 bases). V was clipped by 3 bases and J by 4 bases, with 13 bases between them. The CDR3 runs to 14 residues. The CDR3 reads CASSLAGPQYEQYF. The CDR3 coding sequence is TGTGCCAGCAGTTTGGCAGGGCCTCAATACGAGCAGTACTTC.